The following is a T cell receptor beta chain sequence with its context. Assay used: immunoSEQ multiplex PCR; TCRdb lists only in-frame clones, some missing. The table has tens of thousands of clones, approximately 72% seen once; the top ten hold over 0.55%. Single viable CD3+CD4+CD8-CD45RO+ cells were sorted as the memory CD4+ T cells. This record comes from a study of memory CD4+ T cells and cytomegalovirus serostatus. Unmatched junction bases numbered 3, after V lost 4 bases and J lost 1 base. This CDR3 spans 16 amino acids. Germline CDR1 is SGHTA and CDR2 is FQGNSA. This chain joins TRBV7-2 and TRBJ1-5, with 11 bases fitting TRBD1. The material sequenced was memory CD4+ T cells from blood. The TCR sequence derives from an adult in good health and CMV-seronegative. Some clones in this sample may be carry-over from other donors' samples. DNA of the CDR3: TGTGCCAGCAGCTGGACAGGGGGCGGGAGCAATCAGCCCCAGCATTTT. This translates into CASSWTGGGSNQPQHF.